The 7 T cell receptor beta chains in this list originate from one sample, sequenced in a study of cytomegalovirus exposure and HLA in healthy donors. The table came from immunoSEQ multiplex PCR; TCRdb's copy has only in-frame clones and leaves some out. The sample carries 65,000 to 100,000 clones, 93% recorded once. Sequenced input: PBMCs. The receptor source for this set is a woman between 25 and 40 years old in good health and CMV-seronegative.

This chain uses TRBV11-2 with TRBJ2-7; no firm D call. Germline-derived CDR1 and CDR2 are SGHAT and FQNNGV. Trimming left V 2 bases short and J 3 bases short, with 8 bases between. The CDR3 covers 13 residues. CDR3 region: CASSLWAVYEQYF. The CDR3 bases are TGTGCCAGCAGCTTATGGGCCGTCTACGAGCAGTACTTC.

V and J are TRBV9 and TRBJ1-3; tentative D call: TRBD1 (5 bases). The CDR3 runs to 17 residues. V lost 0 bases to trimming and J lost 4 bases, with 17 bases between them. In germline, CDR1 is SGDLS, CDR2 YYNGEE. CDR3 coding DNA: TGTGCCAGCAGCGTAGGTGGTCGCCAGGGTGCGGGAAACACCATATATTTT. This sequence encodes CASSVGGRQGAGNTIYF.

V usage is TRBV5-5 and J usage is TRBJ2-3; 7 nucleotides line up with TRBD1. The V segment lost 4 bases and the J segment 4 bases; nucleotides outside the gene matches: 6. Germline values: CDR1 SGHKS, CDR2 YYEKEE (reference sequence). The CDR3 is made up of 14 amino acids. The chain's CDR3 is CASSQGVGADTQYF. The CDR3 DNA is TGTGCCAGCAGCCAGGGGGTAGGCGCAGATACGCAGTATTTT.

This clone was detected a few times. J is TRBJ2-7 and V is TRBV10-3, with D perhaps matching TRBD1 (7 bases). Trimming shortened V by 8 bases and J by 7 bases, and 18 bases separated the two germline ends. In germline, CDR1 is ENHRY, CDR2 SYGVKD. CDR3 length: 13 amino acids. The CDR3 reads CAIGQDGAGEQYF. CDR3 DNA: TGTGCCATCGGACAGGACGGGGCGGGGGAGCAGTACTTC.

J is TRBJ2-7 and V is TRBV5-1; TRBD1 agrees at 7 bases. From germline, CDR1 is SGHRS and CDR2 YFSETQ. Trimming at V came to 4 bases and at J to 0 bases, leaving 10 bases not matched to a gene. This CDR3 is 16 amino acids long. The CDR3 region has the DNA TGCGCCAGCAGCCCGGTGGACAGGACCAGCTCCTACGAGCAGTACTTC. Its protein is CASSPVDRTSSYEQYF.

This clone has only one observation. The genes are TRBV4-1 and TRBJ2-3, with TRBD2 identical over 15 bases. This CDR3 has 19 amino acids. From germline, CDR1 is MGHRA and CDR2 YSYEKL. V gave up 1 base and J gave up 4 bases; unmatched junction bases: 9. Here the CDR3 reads CASSQGPLGLAGGADTQYF. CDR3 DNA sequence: TGCGCCAGCAGCCAAGGTCCCCTGGGACTAGCGGGAGGCGCAGATACGCAGTATTTT.

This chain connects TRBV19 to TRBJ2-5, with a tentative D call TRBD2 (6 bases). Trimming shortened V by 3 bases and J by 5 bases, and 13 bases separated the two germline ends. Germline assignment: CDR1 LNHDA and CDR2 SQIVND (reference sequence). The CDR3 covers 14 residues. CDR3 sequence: CASSMGLQSETQYF. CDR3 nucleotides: TGTGCCAGTAGTATGGGACTCCAAAGCGAGACCCAGTACTTC.